In this sample, the clone carrying this TCR beta chain turned up a few times. Antigen: not known. This CDR3 comprises 15 residues. Germline CDR1 SGHTA, CDR2 FQGTGA. Trimming pared 5 bases from V and 7 bases from J, leaving 20 bases between. The data originate from a study of ipilimumab plus nivolumab after autologous stem cell transplantation. Study in general: The myeloma cohort included high-risk transplant-naive patients and patients relapsing within 3 years of a first autologous transplant. Study results and limitations: Per the authors, repertoire, Treg and microbiota data justify further study.

Repertoires were generated with immunoSEQ multiplex PCR, while TCRdb's copy carries only in-frame clones and drops some. The sample contains about 10,000 clones, over 60% of which appear only once. Checkpoint therapy with ipilimumab 1 mg/kg began 14 to 28 days after transplant. Dosing: nivolumab 3 mg/kg IV, weeks 1, 4, 7, 10, then every two weeks to week 26. This clonotype was obtained from a female donor with multiple myeloma. The input for sequencing was PBMCs, taken in a trial of ipilimumab plus nivolumab as post-transplant consolidation. The V and J genes are TRBV7-3 and TRBJ1-1, with D perhaps TRBD1 (6 bases). The CDR3 coding sequence is TGTGCCAGCAGCCCTCAACAGGGCCCATTAGGTGAAGCTTTCTTT. Amino acid sequence: CASSPQQGPLGEAFF.